This note documents a single TCR beta chain sequence. At one end the junction does not follow the germline gene, possibly because of a read error. The sample is drawn from a study of blood T cell repertoires in COVID-19. Study in general: Acute and convalescent COVID-19 specimens originated in the United States, Italy and Spain.

There are 14 residues in the CDR3. Germline V gene data show CDR1 as GTSNPN and CDR2 as SVGIG (reference sequence). The method was immunoSEQ multiplex PCR; TCRdb's version includes in-frame clones alone and lacks a portion of them. The sample shows around 130,000 clones, 75% to 90% of them seen only once. This sequence was found in a man in his 70s with active or convalescent COVID-19. The chain links TRBV30 to TRBJ2-7; 8 bases are shared with TRBD2. What was sequenced was peripheral blood. The CDR3 is CAWSVKGTPGLVNF. In nucleotides, the CDR3 is TGTGCCTGGAGTGTTAAGGGGACTCCGGGACTAGTAAACTTC. The entire variable domain, with the rest obtained from reference TRBV30 and TRBJ2-7, is as follows: SQTIHQWPATLVQPVGSPLSLECTVEGTSNPNLYWYRQAAGRGLQLLFYSVGIGQISSEVPQNLSASRPQDRQFILSSKKLLLSDSGFYLCAWSVKGTPGLVNFGPGTRLTVT.